Listed here are 20 T cell receptor beta chains from one sample, sequenced in a study of PD-1 blockade in classical Hodgkin lymphoma. Time point here: cycle 4 day 1 (C4D1), after 6 weeks of nivolumab. Each of the patients experienced relapse following autologous stem cell transplantation, and their brentuximab vedotin exposure differed. Only in-frame clones appear in the TCRdb table, and some are missing; sequencing was by immunoSEQ multiplex PCR. The table includes tens of thousands of clones, roughly 76% detected once. Material: peripheral blood mononuclear cells (PBMCs), obtained before the fourth cycle of nivolumab. The source of these receptors is a human donor with classical Hodgkin lymphoma.

V and J are TRBV5-1 and TRBJ2-5, with D perhaps TRBD1 (5 bases). CDR3 length equals 14 residues. Trimming removed 2 bases at V and 5 bases at J, with 13 bases between. Germline loops: CDR1 SGHRS, CDR2 YFSETQ. Here the CDR3 reads CASSLGRARETQYF. CDR3 nucleotides: TGCGCCAGCAGCTTAGGCAGGGCGAGGGAGACCCAGTACTTC. The entire variable domain, with the rest obtained from reference TRBV5-1 and TRBJ2-5, is as follows: KAGVTQTPRYLIKTRGQQVTLSCSPISGHRSVSWYQQTPGQGLQFLFEYFSETQRNKGNFPGRFSGRQFSNSRSEMNVSTLELGDSALYLCASSLGRARETQYFGPGTRLLVL.

The rearrangement joins TRBV19 to TRBJ2-7; 11 nucleotides line up with TRBD1. V lost 9 bases and J lost 6; bases outside the gene matches: 7. The V gene's germline CDR1 is LNHDA and CDR2 SQIVND (reference sequence). This CDR3 contains 13 residues. The DNA of the CDR3 is TGTGCCAGCCGGGGACAGGGGGACCTCGAGCAGTACTTC. Amino acids: CASRGQGDLEQYF.

The rearrangement uses TRBV19 and TRBJ2-2; D is possibly TRBD2 (6 bases). The CDR3 extends over 14 amino acids. V was shortened by 8 bases and J by 5 bases, with 15 bases between the two germline ends. The V gene's germline CDR1 is LNHDA and CDR2 SQIVND (reference sequence). The CDR3 DNA is TGTGCCAGTGCTGCAGGAGGAGGGACCGGGGAGCTGTTTTTT. Protein: CASAAGGGTGELFF.

The chain recombines TRBV19 with TRBJ2-3, with 8 positions matching TRBD2. The CDR3 has 17 residues. The V gene's germline CDR1 is LNHDA and CDR2 SQIVND (reference sequence). V lost 1 base, J lost 0 bases, and 6 bases stayed unmatched. The CDR3 here is CASSIGIAGPSTDTQYF. Here the CDR3 DNA reads TGTGCCAGTAGTATAGGGATAGCGGGGCCCAGCACAGATACGCAGTATTTT.

V usage is TRBV27 and J usage is TRBJ1-1; D is uncertain. The germline V gene has CDR1 MNHEY and CDR2 SMNVEV (reference sequence). Deletions cut 5 bases from V and 3 bases from J, with 16 bases between. The CDR3 sequence is 15 residues long. This CDR3 reads CASSPPGIWDTEAFF. The DNA for the CDR3 is TGTGCCAGCAGTCCCCCCGGGATATGGGACACTGAAGCTTTCTTT.

J is TRBJ2-3 and V is TRBV9; a possible D gene is TRBD2 (6 bases). The CDR3 runs 15 residues. Between the trimmed V and J ends, which lost 0 bases and 2 bases, there was a span of 10 bases. The germline V gene encodes CDR1 SGDLS and CDR2 YYNGEE. Here the CDR3 reads CASSVGTTITDTQYF. In DNA, the CDR3 is TGTGCCAGCAGCGTAGGGACTACGATCACAGATACGCAGTATTTT.

The chain couples TRBV27 to TRBJ2-2, with 8 bases identical to TRBD2. This CDR3 is 16 amino acids long. The V segment lost 6 bases and the J segment 0 bases; nucleotides outside the gene matches: 6. Germline V gives CDR1 MNHEY, CDR2 SMNVEV (reference sequence). CDR3 residues: CASRIYSGTNTGELFF. The CDR3 nucleotides are TGTGCCAGCAGGATCTATAGCGGGACGAACACCGGGGAGCTGTTTTTT.

This clone appeared a few times. V is TRBV25-1 and J is TRBJ2-5; D is unresolved. The length of the CDR3 is 15 residues. The germline CDR1 and CDR2 sequences are MGHDK and SYGVNS. V was clipped by 3 bases and J by 1 base, with 12 bases between them. The CDR3 DNA follows: TGTGCCAGCAGTGACCCCCGGGCGACCCAAGAGACCCAGTACTTC. It encodes CASSDPRATQETQYF.

This chain uses TRBV5-4 with TRBJ2-7; TRBD2 matches 8 bases. V gave up 1 base and J gave up 2 bases; unmatched junction bases: 2. The CDR3 loop spans 14 amino acids. CDR1 and CDR2 from the germline V gene are SGHNT and YYREEE (reference sequence). The CDR3 DNA is TGTGCCAGCAGCTTGAGGACTAGCCCCTACGAGCAGTACTTC. Its protein product is CASSLRTSPYEQYF.

This clone is a singleton in its sample. The V call is TRBV4-1, the J call TRBJ2-6; tentative D call: TRBD2 (5 bases). There are 15 residues in the CDR3. The germline CDR1 and CDR2 sequences are MGHRA and YSYEKL. V lost 4 bases, J lost 2 bases, and 9 bases lay in between. Here the CDR3 reads CASSLGLTGANVLTF. CDR3 in DNA: TGCGCCAGCAGCCTAGGACTTACTGGGGCCAACGTCCTGACTTTC.

This clone turned up a few times. This chain joins TRBV11-2 and TRBJ2-3; D may be TRBD2 (5 bases). Germline V gene data show CDR1 as SGHAT and CDR2 as FQNNGV. The V end lost 6 bases, the J end lost 7 bases, and 23 bases lay between the germline ends. The length of the CDR3 is 16 residues. The CDR3 DNA reads TGTGCCAGCAGGCCCAGCACCGGGATAGGCGGAAATACGCAGTATTTT. Translation: CASRPSTGIGGNTQYF.

The chain couples TRBV28 to TRBJ2-7, with D unclear. Trimming left V 5 bases short and J 2 bases short, with 13 bases between. Germline CDR1 MDHEN, CDR2 SYDVKM. This CDR3 spans 14 amino acids. The CDR3 sequence is CASSTARGAYEQYF. In DNA, the CDR3 is TGTGCCAGCAGTACAGCCCGCGGCGCCTACGAGCAGTACTTC.

V is TRBV5-6 and J is TRBJ2-5; 13 nucleotides line up with TRBD2. Trimming took 3 bases from V and 5 from J; bases not matched to a gene: 10. The CDR3 consists of 17 residues. The germline gives CDR1 SGHDT, CDR2 YYEEEE. The CDR3 sequence is CASSSGTSGVSGETQYF. CDR3 coding DNA: TGTGCCAGCAGCTCCGGGACTAGCGGGGTCTCGGGGGAGACCCAGTACTTC.

This clone was seen a handful of times. V and J are TRBV7-8 and TRBJ1-1; no definite D call. CDR1 is SGHVS and CDR2 is FQNEAQ in the germline V gene. Trimming removed 0 bases from V and 5 bases from J, with 4 bases in between. The CDR3 sequence is 12 residues long. The chain's CDR3 is CASSLAGTEAFF. The CDR3, as DNA: TGTGCCAGCAGCTTAGCGGGTACTGAAGCTTTCTTT.

This chain uses TRBV6-1 with TRBJ2-1; D is uncertain. The V gene lost 2 bases and the J gene lost 7 bases, with 6 bases spanning the gap. CDR3 length: 12 amino acids. CDR1 and CDR2 from the germline V gene are MNHNS and SASEGT. This CDR3 reads CASSETVNEQFF. The DNA for the CDR3 is TGTGCCAGCAGTGAAACGGTAAATGAGCAGTTCTTC.

The DNA of the CDR3 is TGTGCCAGCTCACCACCGGGGGCAGGAGATAACACTGAAGCTTTCTTT. Its protein is CASSPPGAGDNTEAFF. The rearrangement links TRBV18 to TRBJ1-1, with D maybe TRBD1 (6 bases). Germline CDR1 and CDR2: KGHSH and LQKENI. Trimming pared 0 bases from V and 2 bases from J, leaving 13 bases between. This CDR3 spans 16 amino acids. Together with reference TRBV18 and TRBJ1-1, the CDR3 gives the full variable domain: NAGVMQNPRHLVRRRGQEARLRCSPMKGHSHVYWYRQLPEEGLKFMVYLQKENIIDESGMPKERFSAEFPKEGPSILRIQQVVRGDSAAYFCASSPPGAGDNTEAFFGQGTRLTVV.

By share, this clone ranks as medium-sized. This rearrangement joins TRBV30 to TRBJ1-1; D is undetermined. The CDR3 extends over 13 amino acids. Germline V lookup: CDR1 GTSNPN, CDR2 SVGIG (reference sequence). V lost 1 base and J lost 1, with 7 bases in between. In nucleotides, the CDR3 is TGTGCCTGGAGTGAGGCAGGGAACACTGAAGCTTTCTTT. Amino acids: CAWSEAGNTEAFF. The complete variable domain, with remaining parts taken from reference TRBV30 and TRBJ1-1, reads SQTIHQWPATLVQPVGSPLSLECTVEGTSNPNLYWYRQAAGRGLQLLFYSVGIGQISSEVPQNLSASRPQDRQFILSSKKLLLSDSGFYLCAWSEAGNTEAFFGQGTRLTVV.

J is TRBJ2-7 and V is TRBV6-5; D not resolved. The CDR3 sequence is 12 residues long. Germline V gives CDR1 MNHEY, CDR2 SVGAGI. Deletions cut 5 bases from V and 7 bases from J, with 12 bases between. CDR3 region: CASSLDKREQYF. For the CDR3, the DNA is TGTGCCAGCAGTCTCGACAAAAGGGAGCAGTACTTC.

The J gene is TRBJ2-7, the V gene TRBV28, with D perhaps TRBD1 (6 bases). Germline V CDR1 and CDR2: MDHEN, SYDVKM. V lost 7 bases, J lost 7 bases, and 23 bases lay in between. The CDR3 contains 15 residues. The CDR3 DNA follows: TGTGCCAGCACCCGTCCCCCGGCAGGGGCCAAAGAGCAGTACTTC. As protein: CASTRPPAGAKEQYF.

V is TRBV25-1 and J is TRBJ2-7, with TRBD1 as a possible D gene (6 bases). Trimming pared 6 bases from V and 6 bases from J, leaving 15 bases between. The CDR3 consists of 13 residues. The germline CDR1 and CDR2 sequences are MGHDK and SYGVNS. CDR3 coding DNA: TGTGCCAGCAGACAGGGTTGGGGAAGCGAGCAGTACTTC. Translating it yields CASRQGWGSEQYF.